Presented here are 3 T cell receptor beta chains from one specimen sequenced in a study of molecular identifiers for immune sequencing clone quantification (dated by TCRdb to between 2018 and 2020). The library was prepared using PCR. Sequencing relied on a NextSeq 500. TCRdb cleaned the public reads at Q25 with fastp, built clones with MiXCR and kept in-frame beta chains. Every CDR3 protein is listed once, alongside the most common genes and DNA of its rows. In this sample the table shows about 320,000 distinct CDR3 sequences, roughly a quarter of which occur a single time. Clones ranked in the top ten supply 0.65% to 0.75% of the sample. Sequences were obtained from naive CD8+ T cells from blood, with Jurkat cell RNA spiked in. This sample's cell subset or site label indicates: FACS-sorted CD8+CD4-CCR7+CD45RA+ naive T cells. These receptors all come from a human donor in good health. Some libraries in this study had Jurkat cell RNA spiked in.

A remark on this clonotype: One end of the junction is discordant with germline, which a read error may explain. The gene calls are TRBV6-2 or TRBV6-3 and TRBJ1-5; D uncertain. The CDR3 has 13 residues. The germline V gene encodes CDR1 MNHEY and CDR2 SVGEGT. CDR3 sequence: CARRSSFPPPPHF. The CDR3 DNA follows: TGTGCCCGCCGTTCCTCGTTCCCCCCGCCCCCGCATTTT.

The chain couples TRBV12-3 or TRBV12-4 to TRBJ1-5; tentatively, D is TRBD1 (6 bases). V shed 6 bases and J shed 3 bases, with 15 bases lying between them. The CDR3 loop spans 15 amino acids. The CDR3 region has the DNA TGTGCCAGCAGCTTGGGGGACAACTCCAATCAGCCCCAGCATTTT. It translates to CASSLGDNSNQPQHF.

Here the CDR3 DNA reads TGTGCCATCAGTGAGTTACAACTATATAGCTACACCTTC. Translation: CAISELQLYSYTF. The chain has TRBV10-3 and TRBJ1-2; D ambiguous. Trimming removed 1 base from V and 9 bases from J, with 12 bases in between. This CDR3 region has 13 residues. Germline V CDR1 and CDR2: ENHRY, SYGVKD.